The 13 T cell receptor beta chains below come from one sample, sequenced in a study of blood T cell repertoires in COVID-19. The assay was immunoSEQ multiplex PCR, and TCRdb's table has in-frame clones only and misses some. The table lists under 200,000 clones, approximately 84% of them singletons. Sequencing used peripheral blood. These receptors originate from a woman aged 45-65 years with COVID-19, enrolled during active disease.

This clone appeared a single time. The junction shows a germline mismatch at one end, possibly a read error. This chain joins TRBV3-1 (or the pseudogene TRBV3-2) and TRBJ2-7; D may be TRBD2 (7 bases). Germline CDR1 and CDR2: LGHDT and YNNKEL (reference sequence). CDR3 length: 15 residues. The CDR3 spells CASSQDSTGAGAANF. CDR3 bases: TGTGCCAGCAGCCAAGATAGTACCGGGGCGGGGGCAGCGAACTTC.

The genes are TRBV12-3 or TRBV12-4 and TRBJ2-1, with 9 nucleotides matching TRBD2. CDR3 length equals 13 residues. Trimming at V came to 6 bases and at J to 8 bases, leaving 5 bases not matched to a gene. The CDR3 DNA is TGTGCCAGCAGGGAACTAGCGGGCGATGAGCAGTTCTTC. Translating it yields CASRELAGDEQFF.

This rearrangement joins TRBV29-1 to TRBJ1-2; the D gene is possibly TRBD1 (5 bases). Trimming removed 7 bases from V and 6 bases from J, with 18 bases in between. This CDR3 region has 13 residues. Per the germline V gene, CDR1 is SQVTM and CDR2 is ANQGSEA. The CDR3 here is CSAPDTLGHGYTF. For the CDR3, the DNA is TGCAGCGCCCCGGACACCCTGGGTCATGGCTACACCTTC.

This sequence joins TRBV7-3 and TRBJ2-5; 7 nucleotides align to TRBD2. The germline CDR1 and CDR2 sequences are SGHTA and FQGTGA. Trimming took 4 bases from V and 4 from J; bases not matched to a gene: 9. The CDR3 has 15 amino acids. The CDR3 is CASSSTGTISETQYF. CDR3 DNA sequence: TGTGCCAGCAGCTCTACCGGGACTATCTCAGAGACCCAGTACTTC.

This clone was counted at least ten times. The chain recombines TRBV10-3 with TRBJ1-1; D gene unclear. The CDR3 extends over 12 amino acids. Germline values: CDR1 ENHRY, CDR2 SYGVKD. V lost 4 bases, J lost 5 bases, and 8 bases lay in between. CDR3 DNA: TGTGCCATCAGTGTCGGGGAAACTGAAGCTTTCTTT. Translating it yields CAISVGETEAFF.

V and J are TRBV20-1 and TRBJ2-1; D is perhaps TRBD2 (5 bases). This CDR3 has 14 residues. The germline V and J ends were trimmed by 3 bases and 1 base, with 10 bases remaining between them. Germline CDR1 is DFQATT and CDR2 is SNEGSKA (reference sequence). This CDR3 reads CSASSRTSYNEQFF. For the CDR3, the DNA is TGCAGTGCTAGTTCCAGGACTTCCTACAATGAGCAGTTCTTC.

This chain joins TRBV19 and TRBJ2-7; 7 bases match TRBD1. The CDR3 is made up of 15 amino acids. V shed 2 bases, J shed 2 bases, and the junction held 6 bases outside the gene matches. CDR1 LNHDA and CDR2 SQIVND come from the germline V gene (reference sequence). CDR3 DNA: TGTGCCAGTAGTATAAAAGGGACAGATACCTACGAGCAGTACTTC. It codes for CASSIKGTDTYEQYF.

CDR3 protein: CASSLAGGWDTQYF. The CDR3 DNA follows: TGTGCCAGCAGTTTAGCGGGGGGATGGGATACGCAGTATTTT. V usage is TRBV28 and J usage is TRBJ2-3; 8 bases line up with TRBD2. V was pared by 2 bases and J by 6 bases, with 4 bases of the junction left unmatched. There are 14 residues in the CDR3. Looked up from germline, CDR1 is MDHEN and CDR2 is SYDVKM.

As regards this clone: The junction differs from germline at one of its ends, possibly a read error. The sample has other DNA sequences that encode this CDR3 too. The gene calls are TRBV13 and TRBJ1-3, with D possibly being TRBD1 (6 bases). The CDR3 length is 16 residues. CDR1 and CDR2 (germline): PRHDT, FYEKMQ (reference sequence). The CDR3 loop reads CASSLGTTGPGNTIYF. The CDR3, as DNA: TGTGCTAGCAGCTTGGGAACGACAGGACCAGGAAACACCATATATTTT.

The chain carries TRBV30 and TRBJ2-1; D is possibly TRBD2 (5 bases). This CDR3 spans 13 amino acids. Trimming took off 0 bases at V and 10 bases at J, with 13 bases between the two ends. The germline V gene has CDR1 GTSNPN and CDR2 SVGIG (reference sequence). In DNA form, the CDR3 reads TGTGCCTGGAGTGTATCCGGGGATGGCGAGCAGTTCTTC. Protein sequence: CAWSVSGDGEQFF.

The J gene is TRBJ2-1, the V gene TRBV24-1; TRBD1 aligns across 7 bases. The germline V gene has CDR1 KGHDR and CDR2 SFDVKD. There are 14 residues in the CDR3. V lost 3 bases to trimming and J lost 10 bases; unmatched junction nucleotides: 8. CDR3 in DNA: TGTGCCACCAGTGATCCGACGGACAGGTCGGAGCAGTTCTTC. Encoded protein: CATSDPTDRSEQFF.

This chain connects TRBV3-1 (or the pseudogene TRBV3-2) to TRBJ1-1, with 8 bases aligning to TRBD1. The CDR3 spans 15 residues. Trimming removed 4 bases from V and 0 bases from J; junction bases left unmatched: 4. Germline V gene data show CDR1 as LGHDT and CDR2 as YNNKEL (reference sequence). The CDR3 DNA reads TGTGCCAGCAGCCGAGGACAGGGAATGAACACTGAAGCTTTCTTT. As protein: CASSRGQGMNTEAFF.

The chain uses TRBV3-1 (or the pseudogene TRBV3-2) and TRBJ2-2; TRBD2 matches at 9 bases. The germline V gene has CDR1 LGHDT and CDR2 YNNKEL (reference sequence). The CDR3 consists of 18 residues. Trimming removed 5 bases from V and 1 base from J; junction bases left unmatched: 11. The CDR3 spells CASSVLLAGAVNTGELFF. The CDR3 DNA sequence: TGTGCCAGCAGCGTGCTCTTAGCGGGGGCCGTGAACACCGGGGAGCTGTTTTTT.